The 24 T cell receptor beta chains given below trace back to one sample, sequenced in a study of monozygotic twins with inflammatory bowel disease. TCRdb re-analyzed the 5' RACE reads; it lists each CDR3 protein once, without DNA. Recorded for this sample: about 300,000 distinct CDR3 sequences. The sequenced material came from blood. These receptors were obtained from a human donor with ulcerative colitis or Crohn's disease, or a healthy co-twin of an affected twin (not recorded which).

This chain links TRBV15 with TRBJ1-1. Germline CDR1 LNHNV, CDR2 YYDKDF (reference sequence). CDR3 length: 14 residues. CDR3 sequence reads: CATSLEQMNTEAFF. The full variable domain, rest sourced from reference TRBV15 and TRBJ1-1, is DAMVIQNPRYQVTQFGKPVTLSCSQTLNHNVMYWYQQKSSQAPKLLFHYYDKDFNNEADTPDNFQSRRPNTSFCFLDIRSPGLGDTAMYLCATSLEQMNTEAFFGQGTRLTVV.

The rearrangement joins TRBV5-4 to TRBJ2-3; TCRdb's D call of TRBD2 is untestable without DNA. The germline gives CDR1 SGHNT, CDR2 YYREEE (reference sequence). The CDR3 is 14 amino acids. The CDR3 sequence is CASSPSGYTDTQYF.

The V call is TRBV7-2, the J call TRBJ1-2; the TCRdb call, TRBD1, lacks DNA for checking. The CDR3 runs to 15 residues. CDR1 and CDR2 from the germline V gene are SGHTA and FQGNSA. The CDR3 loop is CASSLARQGRSGYTF.

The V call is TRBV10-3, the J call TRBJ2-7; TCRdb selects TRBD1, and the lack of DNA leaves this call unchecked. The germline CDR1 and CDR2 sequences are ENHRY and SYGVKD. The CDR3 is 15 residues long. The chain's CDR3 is CAISDPGTETGEQYF.

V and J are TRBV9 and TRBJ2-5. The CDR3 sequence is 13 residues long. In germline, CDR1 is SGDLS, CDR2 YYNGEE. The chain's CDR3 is CASSGAPRETQYF.

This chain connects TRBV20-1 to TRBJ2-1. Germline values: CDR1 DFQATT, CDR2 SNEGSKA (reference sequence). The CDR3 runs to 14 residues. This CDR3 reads CSARLQNTYNEQFF.

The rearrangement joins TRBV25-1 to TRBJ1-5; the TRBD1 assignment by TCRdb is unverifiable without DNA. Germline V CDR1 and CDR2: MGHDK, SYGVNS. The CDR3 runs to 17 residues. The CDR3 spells CASPQRGADRQFQPQHF.

This CDR3 is CASSYLGGFSNQPQHF. This rearrangement joins TRBV6-5 to TRBJ1-5. There are 16 residues in the CDR3. Germline CDR1 MNHEY, CDR2 SVGAGI.

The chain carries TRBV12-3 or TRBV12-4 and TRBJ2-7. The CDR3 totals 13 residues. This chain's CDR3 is CASSFPRAYEQYF.

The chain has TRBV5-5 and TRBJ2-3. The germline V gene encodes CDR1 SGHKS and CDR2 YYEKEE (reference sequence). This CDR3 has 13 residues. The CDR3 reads CASTIPLTDTQYF.

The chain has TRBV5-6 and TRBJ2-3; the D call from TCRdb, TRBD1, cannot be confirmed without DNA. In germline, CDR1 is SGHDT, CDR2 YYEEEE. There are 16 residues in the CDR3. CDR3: CASRADGASRVGAQYF.

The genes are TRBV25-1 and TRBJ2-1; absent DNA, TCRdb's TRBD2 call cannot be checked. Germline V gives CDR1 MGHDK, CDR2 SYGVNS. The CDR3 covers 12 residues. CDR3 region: CASSDRRYEQFF. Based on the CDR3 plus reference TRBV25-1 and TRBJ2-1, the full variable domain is EADIYQTPRYLVIGTGKKITLECSQTMGHDKMYWYQQDPGMELHLIHYSYGVNSTEKGDLSSESTVSRIRTEHFPLTLESARPSHTSQYLCASSDRRYEQFFGPGTRLTVL.

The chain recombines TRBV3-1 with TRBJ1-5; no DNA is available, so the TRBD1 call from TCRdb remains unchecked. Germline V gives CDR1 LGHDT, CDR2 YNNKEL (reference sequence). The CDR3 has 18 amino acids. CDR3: CASSQGQSLRYSNQPQHF.

CDR3 protein: CASSPSPTGSNQPQHF. The chain has TRBV18 and TRBJ1-5; TCRdb selects TRBD1, and the lack of DNA leaves this call unchecked. CDR3 length: 16 amino acids. Germline V lookup: CDR1 KGHSH, CDR2 LQKENI.

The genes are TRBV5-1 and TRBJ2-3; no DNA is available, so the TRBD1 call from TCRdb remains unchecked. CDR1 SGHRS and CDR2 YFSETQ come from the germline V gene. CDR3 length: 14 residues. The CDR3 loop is CASSLLGAGDTQYF.

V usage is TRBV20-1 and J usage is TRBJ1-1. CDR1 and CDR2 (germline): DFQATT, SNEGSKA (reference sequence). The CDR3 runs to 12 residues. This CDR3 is CSRDVVLYEAFF.

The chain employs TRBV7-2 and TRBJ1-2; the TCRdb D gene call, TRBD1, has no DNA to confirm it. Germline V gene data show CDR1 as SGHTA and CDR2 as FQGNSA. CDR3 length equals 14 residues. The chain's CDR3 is CASSLDQSDRGYTF.

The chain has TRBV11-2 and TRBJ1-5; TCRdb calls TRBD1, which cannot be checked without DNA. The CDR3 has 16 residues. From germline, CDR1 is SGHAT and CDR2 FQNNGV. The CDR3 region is CASSTGLAGSNQPQHF.

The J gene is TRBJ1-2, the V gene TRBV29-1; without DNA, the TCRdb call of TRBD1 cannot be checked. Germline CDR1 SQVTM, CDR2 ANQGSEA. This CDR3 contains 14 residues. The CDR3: CSVSVSGGDYGYTF. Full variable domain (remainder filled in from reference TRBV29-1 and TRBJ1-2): SAVISQKPSRDICQRGTSLTIQCQVDSQVTMMFWYRQQPGQSLTLIATANQGSEATYESGFVIDKFPISRPNLTFSTLTVSNMSPEDSSIYLCSVSVSGGDYGYTFGSGTRLTVV.

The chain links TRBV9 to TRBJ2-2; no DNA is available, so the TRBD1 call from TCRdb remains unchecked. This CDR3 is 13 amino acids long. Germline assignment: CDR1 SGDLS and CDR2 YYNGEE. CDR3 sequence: CASSARQGGELFF. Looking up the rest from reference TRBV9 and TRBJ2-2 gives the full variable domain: DSGVTQTPKHLITATGQRVTLRCSPRSGDLSVYWYQQSLDQGLQFLIQYYNGEERAKGNILERFSAQQFPDLHSELNLSSLELGDSALYFCASSARQGGELFFGEGSRLTVL.

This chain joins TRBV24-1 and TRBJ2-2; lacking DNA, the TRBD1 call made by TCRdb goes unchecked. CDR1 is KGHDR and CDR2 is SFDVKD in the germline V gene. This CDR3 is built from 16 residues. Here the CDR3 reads CATSDPDSQNTGELFF.

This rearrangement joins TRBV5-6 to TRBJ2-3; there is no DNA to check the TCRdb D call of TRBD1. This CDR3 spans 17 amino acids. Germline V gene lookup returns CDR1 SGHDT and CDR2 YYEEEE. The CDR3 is CASSVGRTTGTGDTQYF.

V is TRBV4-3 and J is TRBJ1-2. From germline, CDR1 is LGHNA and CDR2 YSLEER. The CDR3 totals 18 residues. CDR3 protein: CASSQTRALGGGYYGYTF.

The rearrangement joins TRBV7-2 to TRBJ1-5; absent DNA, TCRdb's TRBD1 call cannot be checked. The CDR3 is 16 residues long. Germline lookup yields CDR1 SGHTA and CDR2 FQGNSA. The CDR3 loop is CASSLTGTAANQPQHF.